The 25 T cell receptor beta chains below were found in one sample sequenced in a study of cytomegalovirus exposure and HLA in healthy donors (dated by TCRdb to 2016 to 2017). The library was produced with the immunoSEQ multiplex PCR assay. For the multiplex PCR, a mixture combining 60 forward primers for TCR Vbeta segments and 13 reverse primers for TCR Jbeta segments was used. The table comes from immuneACCESS by way of TCRdb, which keeps in-frame sequences with V and J called. Part of the clones is missing from these tables; in studies checked, under half for an unresolved V gene and the rest for unknown reasons. This sample's table lists fewer than 200,000 clones. The ten largest clonotypes hold 1.3% of the sample. Sequencing was done on a sample of PBMCs. The receptor set was obtained from a woman in her sixties or seventies in good health and CMV-seronegative.

The chain has TRBV6-5 and TRBJ2-7; possible D gene TRBD1, 5 bases. This CDR3 contains 16 residues. Trimming removed 0 bases from V and 0 bases from J, with 12 bases in between. CDR1 and CDR2 (germline): MNHEY, SVGAGI. CDR3 sequence: CASSYSIPGNSYEQYF. DNA for the CDR3: TGTGCCAGCAGTTACTCGATCCCAGGGAACTCCTACGAGCAGTACTTC.

This rearrangement joins TRBV7-2 to TRBJ1-5; no definite D call. V was clipped by 1 base and J by 2 bases, with 9 bases between them. Germline lookup yields CDR1 SGHTA and CDR2 FQGNSA. The CDR3 totals 15 residues. The CDR3 nucleotides are TGTGCCAGCAGCTTAGGGAGTAGCCGCAATCAGCCCCAGCATTTT. Protein sequence: CASSLGSSRNQPQHF.

As regards this clone: A junction boundary mismatches the germline segment, possibly from a read error. The chain couples TRBV5-4 to TRBJ2-5; D may be TRBD2 (6 bases). This CDR3 comprises 15 residues. Germline V gene data show CDR1 as SGHNT and CDR2 as YYREEE (reference sequence). The CDR3 loop reads CACSSPGGIQETQYF. The CDR3 DNA reads as TGTGCCTGCAGCTCTCCCGGCGGGATTCAAGAGACCCAGTACTTC.

Concerning this clone: A read error may produce the germline difference seen at one junction end. The V and J genes are TRBV5-1 and TRBJ1-3, with 8 bases identical to TRBD1. The germline V gene has CDR1 SGHRS and CDR2 YFSETQ. The CDR3 consists of 14 residues. Here the CDR3 DNA reads TGCGCCAGCAGCATACAGGGGGACGGGGCCCTAGAATTTTTT. It encodes CASSIQGDGALEFF.

The chain recombines TRBV5-1 with TRBJ2-3; 7 bases are a match to TRBD1. This CDR3 region has 17 residues. With 2 bases clipped from V and 0 bases from J, the junction kept 9 bases outside the gene matches. In germline, CDR1 is SGHRS, CDR2 YFSETQ. This chain's CDR3 is CASSLLPTTGSTDTQYF. The CDR3 DNA sequence: TGCGCCAGCAGCTTACTCCCTACGACAGGGAGCACAGATACGCAGTATTTT.

The chain uses TRBV5-1 and TRBJ2-7, with 8 bases matching TRBD1. Unmatched junction bases numbered 22, after V lost 7 bases and J lost 4 bases. This CDR3 is 18 amino acids long. Germline lookup yields CDR1 SGHRS and CDR2 YFSETQ. The CDR3 sequence is CASWGAGGPQTTGYEQYF. CDR3 in DNA: TGCGCCAGCTGGGGGGCAGGGGGCCCGCAGACGACAGGGTACGAGCAGTACTTC.

The V gene is TRBV5-1, the J gene TRBJ2-2; D possibly corresponds to TRBD1 (6 bases). Between the trimmed V and J ends, which lost 0 bases and 4 bases, there was a span of 10 bases. This CDR3 region has 15 residues. Germline assignment: CDR1 SGHRS and CDR2 YFSETQ. The DNA of the CDR3 is TGCGCCAGCAGCTTGGTGGGGGCAGGCACCGGGGAGCTGTTTTTT. This encodes CASSLVGAGTGELFF.

For the CDR3, the DNA is TGCGCCAGCAGCCATCGGGTGGAAGGTGGCGTGGAGCAGTTCTTC. As protein: CASSHRVEGGVEQFF. The J gene is TRBJ2-1, the V gene TRBV4-3; D uncertain. From germline, CDR1 is LGHNA and CDR2 YSLEER. Trimming took off 3 bases at V and 10 bases at J, with 19 bases between the two ends. The length of the CDR3 is 15 residues.

The chain uses TRBV10-3 and TRBJ2-4; no definite D call. V gave up 6 bases and J gave up 5 bases, with 5 bases separating them. Germline CDR1 ENHRY, CDR2 SYGVKD. This CDR3 region has 11 residues. The CDR3 sequence: CAISAENIQYF. CDR3 sequence (DNA): TGTGCCATCAGCGCGGAAAACATTCAGTACTTC.

Here the CDR3 reads CASSRRSRNTEAFF. CDR3 DNA sequence: TGTGCCAGCAGCCGGAGGTCGAGGAACACTGAAGCTTTCTTT. The rearrangement joins TRBV11-3 to TRBJ1-1; D gene uncertain. V gave up 5 bases and J gave up 1 base, with 11 bases separating them. Germline V gives CDR1 SGHNT, CDR2 YENEEA. The CDR3 length is 14 residues. The full variable domain, in which reference TRBV11-3 and TRBJ1-1 provide the parts outside the CDR3, is EAGVVQSPRYKIIEKKQPVAFWCNPISGHNTLYWYLQNLGQGPELLIRYENEEAVDDSQLPKDRFSAERLKGVDSTLKIQPAELGDSAVYLCASSRRSRNTEAFFGQGTRLTVV.

The J gene is TRBJ1-1, the V gene TRBV6-1; the match to TRBD1 covers 8 bases. The CDR3 is made up of 15 amino acids. Per germline, CDR1 MNHNS and CDR2 SASEGT. The V gene end was trimmed by 8 bases and the J gene end by 4 bases; junction bases not matched to a gene: 12. Written as DNA, the CDR3 is TGTGCCAGCGGTGGACAGGGTCGATGGAGCACTGAAGCTTTCTTT. Translating gives CASGGQGRWSTEAFF.

The CDR3 is CASKTRDEAFF. The DNA for the CDR3 is TGTGCCAGCAAAACCAGGGATGAAGCTTTCTTT. The V gene is TRBV28, the J gene TRBJ1-1, with D possibly TRBD1 on 5 matching bases. With 7 bases removed from V and 7 bases from J, the gap between germline ends came to 10 bases. This CDR3 is built from 11 residues. In germline, CDR1 is MDHEN, CDR2 SYDVKM.

The J gene is TRBJ2-7, the V gene TRBV5-4; 7 bases fit TRBD1. V was clipped by 2 bases and J by 0 bases; unmatched bases: 5. The CDR3 length is 15 residues. Germline lookup yields CDR1 SGHNT and CDR2 YYREEE (reference sequence). Here the CDR3 reads CASSLPQGTSYEQYF. CDR3 DNA: TGTGCCAGCAGCTTACCACAGGGGACCTCCTACGAGCAGTACTTC.

The chain couples TRBV4-2 to TRBJ2-2, with TRBD2 as a possible D gene (6 bases). V was trimmed by 3 bases and J by 5 bases, leaving 16 bases between them. This CDR3 region has 16 residues. CDR1 and CDR2 (germline): LGHNA, YNFKEQ. As DNA, the CDR3 is TGTGCCAGCAGCCATGCACCGGCGGGGAGGACCGGGGAGCTGTTTTTT. It yields the protein CASSHAPAGRTGELFF.

V usage is TRBV10-3 and J usage is TRBJ2-7, with TRBD1 matching 7 bases. V trimming: 2 bases; J trimming: 2 bases; junction bases outside the gene matches: 15. The CDR3 is 18 amino acids. CDR1 and CDR2 from the germline V gene are ENHRY and SYGVKD. CDR3 loop: CAISEVSRQGSMTYEQYF. CDR3 DNA sequence: TGTGCCATCAGTGAGGTGAGTCGACAGGGCAGCATGACCTACGAGCAGTACTTC.

This sequence joins TRBV11-2 and TRBJ2-5; D unresolved. The V end was cut by 0 bases, the J end by 4 bases, with 12 bases between. This CDR3 has 15 residues. CDR1 is SGHAT, CDR2 FQNNGV, per germline. CDR3 coding DNA: TGTGCCAGCAGCTTAGATGTCGCAGGTGGAGAGACCCAGTACTTC. Its translation: CASSLDVAGGETQYF.

CDR3: CASRKDRGTDTQYF. The DNA for the CDR3 is TGTGCCAGCAGGAAGGACAGGGGCACAGATACGCAGTATTTT. The rearrangement uses TRBV5-4 and TRBJ2-3; 8 positions match TRBD1. Unmatched junction bases numbered 3, after V lost 5 bases and J lost 1 base. The CDR3 is 14 amino acids. Germline V lookup: CDR1 SGHNT, CDR2 YYREEE (reference sequence).

V is TRBV4-1 and J is TRBJ1-2; D perhaps matches TRBD1 (5 bases). Trimming removed 0 bases from V and 4 bases from J, with 9 bases in between. CDR1 is MGHRA, CDR2 YSYEKL, per germline. The length of the CDR3 is 14 residues. CDR3 amino acids: CASSQDTGGYGYTF. The CDR3 nucleotides read TGCGCCAGCAGCCAAGATACAGGCGGCTATGGCTACACCTTC.

The chain links TRBV9 to TRBJ2-5, with D perhaps TRBD1 (5 bases). The germline gives CDR1 SGDLS, CDR2 YYNGEE. V was clipped by 0 bases and J by 13 bases, with 13 bases between them. The CDR3 contains 12 residues. The CDR3 region is CASSVVGQRMYF. DNA for the CDR3: TGTGCCAGCAGCGTAGTGGGGCAAAGAATGTACTTC.

The chain carries TRBV6-5 and TRBJ2-1; TRBD2 matches 10 bases. Germline V CDR1 and CDR2: MNHEY, SVGAGI. J lost 7 bases, V lost 6 bases, and 6 bases had no gene match. This CDR3 is built from 14 residues. CDR3 residues: CASRQREGMNEQFF. The CDR3 nucleotides are TGTGCCAGCAGACAGCGGGAGGGCATGAATGAGCAGTTCTTC.

The J gene is TRBJ2-1, the V gene TRBV5-6; 13 positions agree with TRBD2. The CDR3 extends over 14 amino acids. Per the germline V gene, CDR1 is SGHDT and CDR2 is YYEEEE. After removal of 5 bases from V and 8 bases from J, the junction contained 4 bases not matched to a gene. In DNA, the CDR3 is TGTGCCAGCAGTTGGACTAGCGGGAGCGATGAGCAGTTCTTC. This encodes CASSWTSGSDEQFF.

CDR3 protein: CASSPRLAGGRDTQYF. The CDR3 bases are TGTGCCAGCAGCCCCCGACTAGCGGGGGGGCGAGATACGCAGTATTTT. The V call is TRBV5-6, the J call TRBJ2-3; TRBD2 aligns across 14 bases. The CDR3 covers 16 residues. Trimming at V came to 4 bases and at J to 5 bases, leaving 6 bases not matched to a gene. The V gene's germline CDR1 is SGHDT and CDR2 YYEEEE.

The rearrangement links TRBV5-4 to TRBJ2-7; 9 positions agree with TRBD1. The CDR3 has 14 amino acids. The germline V gene encodes CDR1 SGHNT and CDR2 YYREEE (reference sequence). J was trimmed by 6 bases and V by 3 bases; bases with no gene match: 7. This chain's CDR3 is CASSWGTGLGEQYF. For the CDR3, the DNA is TGTGCCAGCAGCTGGGGGACAGGGCTAGGCGAGCAGTACTTC.

J is TRBJ1-4 and V is TRBV27; no clear D. This CDR3 has 15 residues. V shed 2 bases and J shed 4 bases, with 11 bases lying between them. Germline V gene data show CDR1 as MNHEY and CDR2 as SMNVEV (reference sequence). CDR3 bases: TGTGCCAGCAGTTTACGGCGGCAGAGTAATGAAAAACTGTTTTTT. Translating gives CASSLRRQSNEKLFF.

The chain combines TRBV30 with TRBJ2-6; D unclear. The CDR3 is 14 amino acids. The V gene lost 0 bases and the J gene lost 0 bases, with 3 bases spanning the gap. The germline V gene encodes CDR1 GTSNPN and CDR2 SVGIG (reference sequence). This chain's CDR3 is CAWSVLSGANVLTF. In DNA form, the CDR3 reads TGTGCCTGGAGTGTACTCTCTGGGGCCAACGTCCTGACTTTC.